Below, one T cell receptor (beta chain) is given with its context. This sample stems from a study of regulatory and conventional T cells in RAG deficiency. Blood CD4+ CD25-low CD127-high conventional T cells supplied the genomic DNA template. CDR3 length equals 13 residues. V was pared by 5 bases and J by 1 base, with 11 bases between. Looked up from germline, CDR1 is GTSNPN and CDR2 is SVGIG (reference sequence). This table comes from immunoSEQ multiplex PCR, and its TCRdb copy is limited to in-frame clones, with some not included. The sample has roughly 45,000 clones, about 87% seen once. These sequences were also reported in another study, on regulatory T cells. That source adds: Primers: 52 TRBV forward and 13 TRBJ reverse.

The clonotype comes from a human donor in good health. The sequenced sample was CD4+ effector T cells sorted from blood. The rearrangement joins TRBV30 to TRBJ1-1; D is unclear. The CDR3 region has the DNA TGTGCCTGGGTAGCACTCCCGAACACTGAAGCTTTCTTT. Translating gives CAWVALPNTEAFF.